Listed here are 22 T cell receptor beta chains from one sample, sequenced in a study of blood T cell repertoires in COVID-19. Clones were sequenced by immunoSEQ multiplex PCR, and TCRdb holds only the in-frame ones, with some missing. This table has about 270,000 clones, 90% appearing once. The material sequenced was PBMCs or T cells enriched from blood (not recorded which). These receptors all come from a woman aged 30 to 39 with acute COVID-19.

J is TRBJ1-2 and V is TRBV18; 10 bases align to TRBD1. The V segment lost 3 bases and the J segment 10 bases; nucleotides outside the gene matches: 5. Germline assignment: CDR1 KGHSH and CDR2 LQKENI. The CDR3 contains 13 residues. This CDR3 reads CASSPDRGRDYTF. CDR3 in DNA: TGTGCCAGCTCACCTGACAGGGGGCGAGACTACACCTTC.

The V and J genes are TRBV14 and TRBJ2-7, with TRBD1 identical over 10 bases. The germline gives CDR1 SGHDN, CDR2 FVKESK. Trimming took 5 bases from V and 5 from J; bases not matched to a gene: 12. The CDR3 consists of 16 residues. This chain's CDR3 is CASSVRTGTGVDEQYF. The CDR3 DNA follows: TGTGCCAGCAGCGTCAGGACCGGGACAGGGGTAGACGAGCAGTACTTC.

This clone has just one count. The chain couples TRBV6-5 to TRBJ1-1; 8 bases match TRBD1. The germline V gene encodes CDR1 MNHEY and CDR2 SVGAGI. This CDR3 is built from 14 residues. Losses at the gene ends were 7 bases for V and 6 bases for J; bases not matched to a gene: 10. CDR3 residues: CASTPSLTGAEAFF. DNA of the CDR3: TGTGCCAGCACCCCAAGCCTGACAGGGGCTGAAGCTTTCTTT.

The CDR3 loop reads CATSDPGGGQPQHF. The CDR3 nucleotides read TGTGCCACCAGTGATCCAGGAGGAGGTCAGCCCCAGCATTTT. The chain uses TRBV24-1 and TRBJ1-5; D is uncertain. CDR1 and CDR2 from the germline V gene are KGHDR and SFDVKD. The CDR3 runs to 14 residues. V lost 3 bases and J lost 6, with 11 bases in between.

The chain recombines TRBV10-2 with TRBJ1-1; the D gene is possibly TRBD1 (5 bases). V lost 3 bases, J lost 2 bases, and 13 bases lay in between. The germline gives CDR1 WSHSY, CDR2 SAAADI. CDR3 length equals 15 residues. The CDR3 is CASSDRFRGNTEAFF. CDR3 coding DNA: TGCGCCAGCAGTGACAGATTTAGGGGTAACACTGAAGCTTTCTTT.

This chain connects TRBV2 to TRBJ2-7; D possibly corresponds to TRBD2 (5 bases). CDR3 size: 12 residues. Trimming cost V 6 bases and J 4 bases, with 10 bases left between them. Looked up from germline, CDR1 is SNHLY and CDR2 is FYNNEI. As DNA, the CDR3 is TGTGCCAGCAGCCACGAGGGATACGAGCAGTACTTC. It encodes CASSHEGYEQYF.

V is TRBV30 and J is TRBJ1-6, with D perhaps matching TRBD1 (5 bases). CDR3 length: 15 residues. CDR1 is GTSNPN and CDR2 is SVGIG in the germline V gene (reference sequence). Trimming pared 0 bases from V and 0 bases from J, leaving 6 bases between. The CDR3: CAWSVQASYNSPLHF. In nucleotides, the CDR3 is TGTGCCTGGAGTGTACAGGCCTCCTATAATTCACCCCTCCACTTT.

Written as DNA, the CDR3 is TGTGCCAGCAGTTTAGAAACTTTGAGCTCCTATAATTCACCCCTCCACTTT. Its translation is CASSLETLSSYNSPLHF. V is TRBV28 and J is TRBJ1-6; D remains ambiguous. Trimming took off 2 bases at V and 0 bases at J, with 11 bases between the two ends. Germline V lookup: CDR1 MDHEN, CDR2 SYDVKM. This CDR3 spans 17 amino acids.

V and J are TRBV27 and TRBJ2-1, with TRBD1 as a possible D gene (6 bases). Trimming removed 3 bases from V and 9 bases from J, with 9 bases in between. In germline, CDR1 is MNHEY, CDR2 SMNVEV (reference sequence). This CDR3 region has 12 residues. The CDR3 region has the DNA TGTGCCAGCAGTTTCCCAGGGGTTGAGCAGTTCTTC. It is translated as CASSFPGVEQFF.

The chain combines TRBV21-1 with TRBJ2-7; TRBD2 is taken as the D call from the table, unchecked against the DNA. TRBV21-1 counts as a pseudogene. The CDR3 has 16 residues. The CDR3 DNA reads TGTGCCAGCAGCTTTTCCCAGCGGGGGGTGAACTACGAGCAGTACTTC. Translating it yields CASSFSQRGVNYEQYF.

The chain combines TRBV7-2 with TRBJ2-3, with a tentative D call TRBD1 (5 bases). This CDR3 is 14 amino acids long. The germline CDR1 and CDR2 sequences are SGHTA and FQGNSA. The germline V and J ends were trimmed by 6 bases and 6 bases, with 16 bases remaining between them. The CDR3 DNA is TGTGCCAGCAGTCTCCTAGGGGCGCAGGATACGCAGTATTTT. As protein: CASSLLGAQDTQYF.

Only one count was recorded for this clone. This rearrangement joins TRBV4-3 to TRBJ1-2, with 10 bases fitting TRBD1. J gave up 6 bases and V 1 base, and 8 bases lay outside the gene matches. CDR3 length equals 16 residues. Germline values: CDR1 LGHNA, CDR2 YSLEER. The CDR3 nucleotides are TGCGCCAGCAGCCAAGTTTATTTGGACAGGGGGAATGGCTACACCTTC. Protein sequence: CASSQVYLDRGNGYTF.

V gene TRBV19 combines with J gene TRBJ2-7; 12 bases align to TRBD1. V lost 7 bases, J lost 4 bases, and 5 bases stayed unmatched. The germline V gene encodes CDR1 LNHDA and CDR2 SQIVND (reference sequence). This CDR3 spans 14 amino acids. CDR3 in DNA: TGTGCCAGTATGCCGGGACAGGGGGCTTACGAGCAGTACTTC. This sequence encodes CASMPGQGAYEQYF.

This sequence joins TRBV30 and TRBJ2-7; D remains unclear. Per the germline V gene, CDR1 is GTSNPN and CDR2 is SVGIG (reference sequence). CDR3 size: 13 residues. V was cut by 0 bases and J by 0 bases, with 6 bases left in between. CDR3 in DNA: TGTGCCTGGAGTGTACACGACTCCTACGAGCAGTACTTC. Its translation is CAWSVHDSYEQYF.

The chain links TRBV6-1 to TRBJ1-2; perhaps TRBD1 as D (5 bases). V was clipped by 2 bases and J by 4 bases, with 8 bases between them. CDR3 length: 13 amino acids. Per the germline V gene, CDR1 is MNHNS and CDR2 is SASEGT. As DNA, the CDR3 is TGTGCCAGCAGTGAACAGGGTGTCTATGGCTACACCTTC. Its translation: CASSEQGVYGYTF.

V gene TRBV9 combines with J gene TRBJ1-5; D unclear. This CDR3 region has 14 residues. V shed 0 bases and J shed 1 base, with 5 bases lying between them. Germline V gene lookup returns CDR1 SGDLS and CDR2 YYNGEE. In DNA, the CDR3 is TGTGCCAGCAGCGTAGGTGCGAGCAATCAGCCCCAGCATTTT. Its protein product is CASSVGASNQPQHF.

DNA for the CDR3: TGTGCCAGCAGTTACTTCCGAGGAGGGTCGGATGGCTACACCTTC. Amino acids: CASSYFRGGSDGYTF. The V and J genes are TRBV6-5 and TRBJ1-2; D is uncertain. The CDR3 covers 15 residues. Trimming stripped 1 base from V and 6 bases from J, with 15 bases between. Germline V gene sequence: CDR1 MNHEY, CDR2 SVGAGI.

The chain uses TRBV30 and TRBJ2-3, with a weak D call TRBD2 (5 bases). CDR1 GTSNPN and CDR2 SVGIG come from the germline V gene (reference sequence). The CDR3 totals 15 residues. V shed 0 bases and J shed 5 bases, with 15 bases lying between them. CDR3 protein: CAWSVRGGFRDTQYF. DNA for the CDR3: TGTGCCTGGAGTGTACGTGGCGGGTTTCGAGATACGCAGTATTTT.

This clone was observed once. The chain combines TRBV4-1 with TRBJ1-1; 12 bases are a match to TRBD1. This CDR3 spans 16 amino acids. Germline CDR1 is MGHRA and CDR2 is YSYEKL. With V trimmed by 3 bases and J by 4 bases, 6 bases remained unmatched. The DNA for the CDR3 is TGCGCCAGCAGCCAGGGACAGGGGGCGAAGGGCACTGAAGCTTTCTTT. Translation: CASSQGQGAKGTEAFF.

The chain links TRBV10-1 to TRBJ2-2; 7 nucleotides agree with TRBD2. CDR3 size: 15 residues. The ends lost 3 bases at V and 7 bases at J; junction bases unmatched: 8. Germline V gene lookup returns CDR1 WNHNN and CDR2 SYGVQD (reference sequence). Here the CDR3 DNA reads TGCGCCAGCAGTGACCCAGGCGAGCGGGGCGGGGAGCTGTTTTTT. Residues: CASSDPGERGGELFF.

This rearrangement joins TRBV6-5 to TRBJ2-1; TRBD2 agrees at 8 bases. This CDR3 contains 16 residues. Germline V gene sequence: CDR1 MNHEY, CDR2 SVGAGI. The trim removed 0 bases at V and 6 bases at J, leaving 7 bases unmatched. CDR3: CASSYSGSGNPNEQFF. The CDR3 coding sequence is TGTGCCAGCAGTTACTCCGGTAGCGGGAATCCCAATGAGCAGTTCTTC.

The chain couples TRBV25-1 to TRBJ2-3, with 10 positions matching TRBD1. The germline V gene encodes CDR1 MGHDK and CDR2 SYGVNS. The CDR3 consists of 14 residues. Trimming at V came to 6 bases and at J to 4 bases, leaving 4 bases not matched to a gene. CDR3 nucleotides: TGTGCCAGCAGGTCGGACAGGGGGGCAGATACGCAGTATTTT. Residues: CASRSDRGADTQYF.